This T cell receptor (beta chain) is drawn from a study of a mutant IDH1 vaccine in newly diagnosed glioma. Concerning this clone itself: Antigen specificity is unknown.

Using immunoSEQ multiplex PCR, the repertoire was profiled, and TCRdb retains in-frame clones only, with some absent. The table records about 130,000 clones, just under 80% of them present only once. Stated time point: week 11, during vaccination. The investigators gave 300 ug of mutant IDH1 20-mer peptide in each vaccine dose, together with topical imiquimod. In germline, CDR1 is LGHNA, CDR2 YNFKEQ. The germline V and J ends were trimmed by 0 bases and 4 bases, with 12 bases remaining between them. This CDR3 is built from 15 residues. The clonotype comes from a man aged 40-50 years with glioma. The chain combines TRBV4-2 with TRBJ1-2; maybe TRBD1 (5 bases). Material: PBMCs, obtained from a glioma patient whose treatment included an IDH1 peptide vaccine. The DNA of the CDR3 is TGTGCCAGCAGCCAAGATGCGCAGGGACTCTATGGCTACACCTTC. Translating it yields CASSQDAQGLYGYTF.